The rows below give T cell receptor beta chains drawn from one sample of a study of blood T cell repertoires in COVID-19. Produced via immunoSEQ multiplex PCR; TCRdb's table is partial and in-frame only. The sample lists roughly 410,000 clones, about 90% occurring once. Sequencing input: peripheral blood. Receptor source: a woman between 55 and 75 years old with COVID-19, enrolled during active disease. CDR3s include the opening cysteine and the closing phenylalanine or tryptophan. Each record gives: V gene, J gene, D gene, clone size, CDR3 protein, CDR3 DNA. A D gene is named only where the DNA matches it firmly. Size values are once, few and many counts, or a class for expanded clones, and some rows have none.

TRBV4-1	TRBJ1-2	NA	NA	CASSHLSGGDGYTF	TGCGCCAGCAGCCACTTGTCGGGAGGAGATGGCTACACCTTC
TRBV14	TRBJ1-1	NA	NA	CASSPFFGARGTNTEAFF	TGTGCCAGCAGCCCCTTCTTCGGGGCGCGGGGTACGAACACTGAAGCTTTCTTT
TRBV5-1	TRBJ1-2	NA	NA	CASSLDAGSENGYTF	TGCGCCAGCAGCTTGGACGCGGGTTCGGAAAATGGCTACACCTTC
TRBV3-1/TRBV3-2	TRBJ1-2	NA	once	CASGRQSNYGYTF	TGTGCCAGCGGTCGACAGAGTAACTATGGCTACACCTTC
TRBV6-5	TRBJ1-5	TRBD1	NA	CASRLGTGNQPQHF	TGTGCCAGCAGGCTAGGGACAGGGAATCAGCCCCAGCATTTT
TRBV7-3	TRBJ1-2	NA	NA	CASSLGPGRGYGYTF	TGTGCCAGCAGCTTAGGTCCAGGTCGGGGCTATGGCTACACCTTC
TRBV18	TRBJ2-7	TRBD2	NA	CASSPRTGLAGAYEQYF	TGTGCCAGCTCACCACGGACTGGTCTAGCGGGGGCCTACGAGCAGTACTTC
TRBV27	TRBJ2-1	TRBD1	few	CASSFKGGQGSLRNEQFF	TGTGCCAGCAGTTTTAAAGGGGGACAGGGTTCCTTGCGGAATGAGCAGTTCTTC
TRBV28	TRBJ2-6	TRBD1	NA	CASLPGQGKSGANVLTF	TGTGCCAGTCTACCGGGACAGGGGAAATCGGGGGCCAACGTCCTGACTTTC
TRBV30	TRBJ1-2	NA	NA	CAWKPSDIYGYTF	TGTGCCTGGAAGCCATCTGACATTTACGGCTACACCTTC
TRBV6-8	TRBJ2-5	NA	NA	CASSYPRGAWETQYF	TGTGCCAGCAGTTACCCCCGGGGGGCGTGGGAGACCCAGTACTTC
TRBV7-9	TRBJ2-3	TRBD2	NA	CASSLGSGGSLSTDTQYF	TGTGCCAGCAGCTTAGGTAGCGGGGGATCTCTTAGCACAGATACGCAGTATTTT
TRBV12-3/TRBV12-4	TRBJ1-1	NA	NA	CASREDMNTEAFF	TGTGCCAGCAGGGAAGACATGAACACTGAAGCTTTCTTT
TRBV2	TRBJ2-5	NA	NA	CAGSLAPETQYF	TGTGCCGGATCCCTAGCTCCGGAGACCCAGTACTTC
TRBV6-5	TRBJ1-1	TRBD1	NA	CASSHPADRGREAFF	TGTGCCAGCAGTCACCCGGCGGACAGGGGGCGAGAAGCTTTCTTT
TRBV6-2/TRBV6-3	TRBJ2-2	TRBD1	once	CASSPISTGGNTGELFF	TGTGCCAGCAGCCCCATTTCGACAGGGGGCAATACCGGGGAGCTGTTTTTT
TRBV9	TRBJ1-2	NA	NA	CASSADTNYGYTF	TGTGCCAGCAGCGCGGACACCAACTATGGCTACACCTTC
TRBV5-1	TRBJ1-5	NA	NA	CASSSGRLSNQPQHF	TGCGCCAGCAGCTCAGGCCGGCTCAGCAATCAGCCCCAGCATTTT
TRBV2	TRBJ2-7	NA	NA	CASSLTGMPTGIDEQYF	TGTGCCAGCAGCCTTACGGGGATGCCTACCGGAATCGACGAGCAGTACTTC
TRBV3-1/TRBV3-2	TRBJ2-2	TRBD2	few	CASSQVSGANTGELFF	TGTGCCAGCAGCCAAGTTAGCGGGGCGAACACCGGGGAGCTGTTTTTT
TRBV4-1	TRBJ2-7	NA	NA	CASSQDLGTSEQYF	TGCGCCAGCAGCCAAGATTTGGGCACATCCGAGCAGTACTTC
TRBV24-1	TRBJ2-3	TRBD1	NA	CATSDLQGASTDTQYF	TGTGCCACCAGTGATTTACAGGGGGCGAGCACAGATACGCAGTATTTT